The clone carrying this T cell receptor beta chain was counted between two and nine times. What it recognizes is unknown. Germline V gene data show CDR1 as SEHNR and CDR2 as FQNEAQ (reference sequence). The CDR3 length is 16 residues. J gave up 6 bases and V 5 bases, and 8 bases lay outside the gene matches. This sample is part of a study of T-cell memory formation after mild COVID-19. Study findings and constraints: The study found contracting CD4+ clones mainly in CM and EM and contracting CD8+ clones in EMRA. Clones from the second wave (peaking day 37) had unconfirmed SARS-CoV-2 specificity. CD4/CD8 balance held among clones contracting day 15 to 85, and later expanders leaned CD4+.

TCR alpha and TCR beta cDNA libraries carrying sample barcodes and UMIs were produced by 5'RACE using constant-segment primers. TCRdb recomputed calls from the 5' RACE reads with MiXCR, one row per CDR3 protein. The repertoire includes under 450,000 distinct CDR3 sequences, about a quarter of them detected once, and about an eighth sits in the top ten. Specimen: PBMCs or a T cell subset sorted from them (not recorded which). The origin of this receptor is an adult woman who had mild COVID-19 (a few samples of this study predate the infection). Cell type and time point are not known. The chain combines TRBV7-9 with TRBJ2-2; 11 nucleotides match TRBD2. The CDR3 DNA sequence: TGTGCCAGCAGCGAAACTAGCGGGAGCCTCGCCGGGGAGCTGTTTTTT. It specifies CASSETSGSLAGELFF.